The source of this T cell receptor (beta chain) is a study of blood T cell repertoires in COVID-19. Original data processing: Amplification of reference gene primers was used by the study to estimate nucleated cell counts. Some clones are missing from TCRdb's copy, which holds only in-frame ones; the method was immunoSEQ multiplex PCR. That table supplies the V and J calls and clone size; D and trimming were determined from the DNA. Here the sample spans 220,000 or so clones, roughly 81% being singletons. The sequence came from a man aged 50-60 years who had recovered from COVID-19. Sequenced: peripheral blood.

CDR3 loop: CSVDTYTDTQYF. The CDR3 DNA sequence: TGCAGCGTTGACACATACACAGATACGCAGTATTTT. This chain joins TRBV29-1 and TRBJ2-3, with D uncertain. Germline lookup yields CDR1 SQVTM and CDR2 ANQGSEA. The V and J ends lost 3 bases and 2 bases respectively, with 6 bases between them. This CDR3 is 12 amino acids long.